What follows is one TCR beta chain and its context. Its antigen is currently unknown. An end of the junction differs from the germline gene, which may be a read error. The germline V gene has CDR1 LNHDA and CDR2 SQIVND (reference sequence). This CDR3 spans 14 amino acids. The data derive from a study of T cell repertoires in cytomegalovirus infection. The overall study: Evidence of both CMV infection and a matching HLA type came from public TCR beta signatures.

TCRdb re-derived calls from the reads in MiXCR, one entry per CDR3 protein. The sample lists about 150,000 distinct CDR3 sequences, 23% occurring once. Study-level findings and limits: Of the TCR beta families, the public ones yielded a cumulative frequency that identified carriers of CMV plus the relevant HLA. Dominating the ex vivo response were HLA-C-restricted CMV-specific TCR beta clonotypes.

This clonotype originated in a human donor in good health (CMV status not recorded). Some clones in this sample may be carry-over from other donors' samples. The sequencing sample was made of PBMCs. The chain couples TRBV19 to TRBJ2-7, with a possible D match to TRBD1 (6 bases). CDR3 region: CASSITGKSYDQYF. The CDR3 coding sequence is TGTGCCAGTAGTATCACAGGGAAGTCGTACGACCAGTACTTC.